This T cell receptor (beta chain) was sequenced in a study of OX40 agonist ivuxolimab in advanced cancers. Overall study: A diagnosis of hepatocellular carcinoma, melanoma, renal cell or head and neck cancer was present in dose-escalation patients. Males comprised 82.7% of the group, whose mean age was approximately 60 years (range about 20 to 90).

Germline V gene lookup returns CDR1 SGDLS and CDR2 YYNGEE. Unmatched junction bases numbered 11, after V lost 4 bases and J lost 5 bases. The CDR3 loop spans 16 amino acids. Produced via immunoSEQ multiplex PCR; TCRdb's table is partial and in-frame only. The sample includes some 100,000 clones, about 80% of them seen just once. This clone was observed a handful of times. Antigen specificity is unknown. Study-wide results and caveats: At 0.1 to 3.0 mg/kg and by week 6, clonal expansion occurred in CD4+ and CD8+ blood T cells. CD8+ T cells averaged more expanded clones than CD4+.

The TCR was taken from an adult with an advanced solid tumor such as melanoma, head and neck, liver or kidney cancer. The input for sequencing was CD4+ or CD8+ T cells sorted from blood, taken in a trial of the OX40 agonist ivuxolimab. J is TRBJ2-5 and V is TRBV9; 10 nucleotides line up with TRBD2. The chain's CDR3 is CASSLASGGLGETQYF. In DNA, the CDR3 is TGTGCCAGCAGCCTGGCTAGCGGGGGCCTGGGGGAGACCCAGTACTTC.